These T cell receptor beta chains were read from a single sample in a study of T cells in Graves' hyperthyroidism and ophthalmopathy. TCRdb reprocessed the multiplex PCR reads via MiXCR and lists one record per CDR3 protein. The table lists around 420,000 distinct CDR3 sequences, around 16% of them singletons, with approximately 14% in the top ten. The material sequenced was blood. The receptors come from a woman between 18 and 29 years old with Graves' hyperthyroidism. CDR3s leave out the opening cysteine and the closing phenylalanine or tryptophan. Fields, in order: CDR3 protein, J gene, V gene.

ASSGGRKSEQF | TRBJ2-1 | TRBV7-9
ASSSWEGRSYEQY | TRBJ2-7 | TRBV19
ASGLAGGPSETQY | TRBJ2-5 | TRBV10-2
ASSATGTPDTQY | TRBJ2-3 | TRBV5-1
SARGHELAGSSYEQY | TRBJ2-7 | TRBV20-1
ASSLDGSPLH | TRBJ1-6 | TRBV11-2
ATTLTTGTETQY | TRBJ2-5 | TRBV6-1
ASRGRALWIGRDEQF | TRBJ2-1 | TRBV7-9
SARADGNTEAF | TRBJ1-1 | TRBV20-1
ASSFRGFTSYNSPLH | TRBJ1-6 | TRBV27
ASSSGQILYEQY | TRBJ2-7 | TRBV10-2
SARPSGGAYGTQY | TRBJ2-5 | TRBV20-1
ASSYRTVSTDTQY | TRBJ2-3 | TRBV5-1
SASDRTFGYGYT | TRBJ1-2 | TRBV20-1
ASSYRGPSGYT | TRBJ1-2 | TRBV6-2/TRBV6-3
ASSETGLQETQY | TRBJ2-5 | TRBV28
ASSLSPSVTDTQY | TRBJ2-3 | TRBV27
ASSYSGVGGALHEQY | TRBJ2-7 | TRBV6-5
AWGTGHSPQH | TRBJ1-5 | TRBV30
ASSLKDYGGYT | TRBJ1-2 | TRBV7-2
ASLNWDSLNSPLH | TRBJ1-6 | TRBV27
ASSSSLSSYEQY | TRBJ2-7 | TRBV12-3/TRBV12-4
ANYFGSLSGEQY | TRBJ2-7 | TRBV14
ASSYSKGTVNGYT | TRBJ1-2 | TRBV6-5
ASTTGGSGTDTQY | TRBJ2-3 | TRBV6-2/TRBV6-3
ASMAGTYEQY | TRBJ2-7 | TRBV2
SARKGARIPTQY | TRBJ2-3 | TRBV20-1
ASSGIGGTEAF | TRBJ1-1 | TRBV7-2
SALTGIAGELF | TRBJ2-2 | TRBV29-1
ASSLLEAAGNTDTQY | TRBJ2-3 | TRBV12-3/TRBV12-4
ASSVDQGTDTQY | TRBJ2-3 | TRBV9
ASSDLKGPSNQPQH | TRBJ1-5 | TRBV11-2
ASSYPGQGKSNEQF | TRBJ2-1 | TRBV6-2/TRBV6-3